A single sample gave rise to the 5 T cell receptor beta chains below, sequenced in a study of blood T cell repertoires in COVID-19. Sequencing used immunoSEQ multiplex PCR; TCRdb keeps in-frame clones, though not all of them. The table has about 190,000 clones, approximately 84% seen once. Specimen: PBMCs or T cells enriched from blood (not recorded which). All receptors come from a woman younger than 45 who had recovered from COVID-19.

This clone is a singleton in its sample. The V gene is TRBV30, the J gene TRBJ1-4, with TRBD1 as a possible D gene (6 bases). The CDR3 contains 14 residues. Germline V gene data show CDR1 as GTSNPN and CDR2 as SVGIG (reference sequence). Trimming took 2 bases from V and 11 from J, leaving 18 bases between them. CDR3 in DNA: TGTGCCTGGAGTCTAGGACAGTCCGGGGGGAAACTGTTTTTT. It codes for CAWSLGQSGGKLFF.

This chain connects TRBV3-1 (or the pseudogene TRBV3-2) to TRBJ1-3; D perhaps matches TRBD1 (5 bases). CDR3 size: 18 residues. Germline lookup yields CDR1 LGHDT and CDR2 YNNKEL (reference sequence). Trimming left V 1 base short and J 3 bases short, with 19 bases between. This CDR3 is CASSQVRQGPQGGNTIYF. The CDR3 nucleotides are TGTGCCAGCAGCCAAGTCAGACAAGGGCCGCAGGGTGGAAACACCATATATTTT.

The rearrangement uses TRBV7-2 and TRBJ2-2; D is possibly TRBD2 (6 bases). Germline CDR1 is SGHTA and CDR2 is FQGNSA. CDR3 size: 15 residues. V was shortened by 7 bases and J by 4 bases, with 16 bases between the two germline ends. This CDR3 is CASTHRDFLTGELFF. DNA for the CDR3: TGTGCCAGCACCCACCGGGACTTTCTCACCGGGGAGCTGTTTTTT.

The chain links TRBV5-4 to TRBJ2-1; D ambiguous. Germline lookup yields CDR1 SGHNT and CDR2 YYREEE (reference sequence). V gave up 0 bases and J gave up 2 bases, with 9 bases separating them. This CDR3 has 15 residues. The CDR3 DNA sequence: TGTGCCAGCAGCTTGGGCCAGTCGACCTACAATGAGCAGTTCTTC. It yields the protein CASSLGQSTYNEQFF.

This clone was detected once. V is TRBV27 and J is TRBJ1-4, with 9 bases fitting TRBD1. The trim removed 4 bases at V and 2 bases at J, leaving 8 bases unmatched. CDR3 length equals 17 residues. Looked up from germline, CDR1 is MNHEY and CDR2 is SMNVEV (reference sequence). CDR3 nucleotide sequence: TGTGCCAGCAGTTCCTACGGACAGGGGTGGACTAATGAAAAACTGTTTTTT. This sequence encodes CASSSYGQGWTNEKLFF.